These 26 T cell receptor beta chains share one sample of origin, sequenced in a study of radiotherapy plus CTLA-4 blockade in lung cancer. The repertoire was sequenced with immunoSEQ multiplex PCR; TCRdb's copy has only in-frame clones and lacks some. This table holds fewer than 45,000 clones, about 85% found once. The sequences come from peripheral blood, collected from a patient treated with radiotherapy plus ipilimumab. The receptor set was obtained from a human donor with non-small cell lung cancer who had stable disease on radiotherapy plus ipilimumab.

V and J are TRBV11-2 and TRBJ1-1, with 9 bases aligning to TRBD1. V trimming: 1 base; J trimming: 5 bases; junction bases outside the gene matches: 5. This CDR3 is 15 amino acids long. Germline CDR1 is SGHAT and CDR2 is FQNNGV. CDR3 loop: CASSLARDRVTEAFF. In DNA, the CDR3 is TGTGCCAGCAGCTTAGCCCGGGACAGGGTTACTGAAGCTTTCTTT.

V and J are TRBV7-2 and TRBJ1-1; D is ambiguous. The germline CDR1 and CDR2 sequences are SGHTA and FQGNSA. The CDR3 sequence is 16 residues long. Trimming removed 3 bases at V and 5 bases at J, with 19 bases between. In DNA, the CDR3 is TGTGCCAGCAGCTTGGGCATCGGGCCCCGAGGGACTGAAGCTTTCTTT. It is translated as CASSLGIGPRGTEAFF.

V is TRBV18 and J is TRBJ2-7; weak D call: TRBD1 (6 bases). This CDR3 contains 15 residues. V was clipped by 3 bases and J by 3 bases, with 15 bases between them. Germline V CDR1 and CDR2: KGHSH, LQKENI. As DNA, the CDR3 is TGTGCCAGCTCACCGCCGGACAGTCTTGGCTACGAGCAGTACTTC. Protein: CASSPPDSLGYEQYF.

J is TRBJ2-1 and V is TRBV19; 7 nucleotides agree with TRBD2. V lost 1 base, J lost 6 bases, and 3 bases stayed unmatched. Looked up from germline, CDR1 is LNHDA and CDR2 is SQIVND (reference sequence). The CDR3 loop spans 14 amino acids. The CDR3 is CASSIGLAGNEQFF. As DNA, the CDR3 is TGTGCCAGTAGTATAGGACTAGCTGGCAATGAGCAGTTCTTC.

This clone appeared a few times. This rearrangement joins TRBV9 to TRBJ2-5; perhaps TRBD2 as D (5 bases). This CDR3 has 13 residues. Trimming removed 0 bases from V and 2 bases from J, with 5 bases in between. In germline, CDR1 is SGDLS, CDR2 YYNGEE. This CDR3 reads CASSVAGQETQYF. CDR3 in DNA: TGTGCCAGCAGCGTAGCGGGACAAGAGACCCAGTACTTC.

The V call is TRBV19, the J call TRBJ2-1, with 9 bases lining up with TRBD2. The CDR3 sequence is 16 residues long. The J segment lost 2 bases and the V segment lost 3 bases, leaving 5 bases of the junction unmatched. The V gene's germline CDR1 is LNHDA and CDR2 SQIVND (reference sequence). In DNA, the CDR3 is TGTGCCAGTAGTATTGGCCTAGCGGGAACCTACAATGAGCAGTTCTTC. It codes for CASSIGLAGTYNEQFF.

The CDR3 DNA reads TGTGCCAGCAGTTCGGGATCGAACTACGAGCAGTACTTC. This sequence encodes CASSSGSNYEQYF. The chain employs TRBV7-9 and TRBJ2-7; the D gene is possibly TRBD2 (5 bases). Germline assignment: CDR1 SEHNR and CDR2 FQNEAQ (reference sequence). Trimming took 6 bases from V and 3 from J, leaving 12 bases between them. The length of the CDR3 is 13 residues. The complete variable domain, with remaining parts taken from reference TRBV7-9 and TRBJ2-7, reads DTGVSQNPRHKITKRGQNVTFRCDPISEHNRLYWYRQTLGQGPEFLTYFQNEAQLEKSRLLSDRFSAERPKGSFSTLEIQRTEQGDSAMYLCASSSGSNYEQYFGPGTRLTVT.

J is TRBJ2-6 and V is TRBV18; TRBD1 matches 10 bases. The V gene end was trimmed by 6 bases and the J gene end by 0 bases; junction bases not matched to a gene: 14. This CDR3 has 20 amino acids. Germline lookup yields CDR1 KGHSH and CDR2 LQKENI. This CDR3 reads CASSLLGDRGLHSGANVLTF. Written as DNA, the CDR3 is TGTGCCAGCTCCCTCCTCGGGGACAGGGGTCTCCACTCTGGGGCCAACGTCCTGACTTTC.

The chain links TRBV4-1 to TRBJ2-1, with 12 positions matching TRBD2. This CDR3 spans 15 amino acids. The V gene's germline CDR1 is MGHRA and CDR2 YSYEKL. The V segment lost 3 bases and the J segment 8 bases; nucleotides outside the gene matches: 5. CDR3 bases: TGCGCCAGCAGCCAGCTAGCGGGAGGGGACGATGAGCAGTTCTTC. It codes for CASSQLAGGDDEQFF.

This clone was seen only a few times. This chain joins TRBV19 and TRBJ1-2, with 9 bases that match TRBD1. V was clipped by 3 bases and J by 7 bases; unmatched bases: 9. The V gene's germline CDR1 is LNHDA and CDR2 SQIVND (reference sequence). This CDR3 has 15 residues. CDR3 sequence reads: CASSIPTGGLGGYTF. Written as DNA, the CDR3 is TGTGCCAGTAGTATCCCCACAGGGGGCCTCGGTGGCTACACCTTC. Filled out from reference TRBV19 and TRBJ1-2, the complete variable domain reads DGGITQSPKYLFRKEGQNVTLSCEQNLNHDAMYWYRQDPGQGLRLIYYSQIVNDFQKGDIAEGYSVSREKKESFPLTVTSAQKNPTAFYLCASSIPTGGLGGYTFGSGTRLTVV.

Points on this clone: At one end the junction does not follow the germline gene, possibly because of a read error. V and J are TRBV7-8 and TRBJ2-3; a weak D match, TRBD1 (6 bases). Germline-derived CDR1 and CDR2 are SGHVS and FQNEAQ. CDR3 length equals 14 residues. This CDR3 reads CASSFRQDTGTQYF. As DNA, the CDR3 is TGTGCCAGCAGCTTCCGACAGGACACAGGTACGCAGTATTTT. The full variable domain, its missing parts supplied by reference TRBV7-8 and TRBJ2-3, is GAGVSQSPRYKVAKRGQDVALRCDPISGHVSLFWYQQALGQGPEFLTYFQNEAQLDKSGLPSDRFFAERPEGSVSTLKIQRTQQEDSAVYLCASSFRQDTGTQYFGPGTRLTVL.

The rearrangement links TRBV7-2 to TRBJ1-2, with D perhaps TRBD1 (5 bases). The CDR3 runs to 12 residues. Germline V lookup: CDR1 SGHTA, CDR2 FQGNSA. The V and J ends lost 6 bases and 6 bases respectively, with 11 bases between them. CDR3 nucleotide sequence: TGTGCCAGCAGGGGGGGGAGTAATGGCTACACCTTC. The encoded protein is CASRGGSNGYTF.

V and J are TRBV9 and TRBJ2-7, with D possibly matching TRBD2 (7 bases). Germline V gene lookup returns CDR1 SGDLS and CDR2 YYNGEE. V was shortened by 2 bases and J by 3 bases, with 15 bases between the two germline ends. The CDR3 consists of 15 residues. In DNA form, the CDR3 reads TGTGCCAGCAGCGTGGGCTCGGGGGGCCTCTACGAGCAGTACTTC. Its protein product is CASSVGSGGLYEQYF.

The genes are TRBV4-2 and TRBJ2-7; 7 bases align to TRBD2. CDR3 length: 15 amino acids. Trimming at V came to 0 bases and at J to 5 bases, leaving 7 bases not matched to a gene. Germline V gene lookup returns CDR1 LGHNA and CDR2 YNFKEQ. CDR3 sequence reads: CASSQDGGGVNEQYF. The CDR3 DNA reads TGTGCCAGCAGCCAAGATGGGGGAGGGGTAAACGAGCAGTACTTC.

The rearrangement links TRBV19 to TRBJ2-5, with TRBD1 identical over 7 bases. Germline trimming cut 5 bases from V and 3 bases from J; bases unmatched to any gene: 3. This CDR3 region has 13 residues. From germline, CDR1 is LNHDA and CDR2 SQIVND (reference sequence). The CDR3 coding sequence is TGTGCCAGTAGTTTAGGGACAGAAGAGACCCAGTACTTC. As protein: CASSLGTEETQYF. Together with reference TRBV19 and TRBJ2-5, the CDR3 gives the full variable domain: DGGITQSPKYLFRKEGQNVTLSCEQNLNHDAMYWYRQDPGQGLRLIYYSQIVNDFQKGDIAEGYSVSREKKESFPLTVTSAQKNPTAFYLCASSLGTEETQYFGPGTRLLVL.

The chain links TRBV11-2 to TRBJ1-1; 10 positions match TRBD1. Unmatched junction bases numbered 9, after V lost 3 bases and J lost 2 bases. The CDR3 sequence is 17 residues long. Germline V gene sequence: CDR1 SGHAT, CDR2 FQNNGV. CDR3 in DNA: TGTGCCAGCAGCTTTCCGGGACAGGGGTGGGCCAACACTGAAGCTTTCTTT. It codes for CASSFPGQGWANTEAFF. The variable domain in full, with the rest retrieved from reference TRBV11-2 and TRBJ1-1, is EAGVAQSPRYKIIEKRQSVAFWCNPISGHATLYWYQQILGQGPKLLIQFQNNGVVDDSQLPKDRFSAERLKGVDSTLKIQPAKLEDSAVYLCASSFPGQGWANTEAFFGQGTRLTVV.

The V call is TRBV10-3, the J call TRBJ2-4; 8 bases line up with TRBD1. The CDR3 has 15 amino acids. With V trimmed by 10 bases and J by 8 bases, 16 bases remained unmatched. The germline V gene has CDR1 ENHRY and CDR2 SYGVKD. The CDR3 nucleotides read TGTGCCACCTCCGGCGCAGGGGGCAGGCTGGACATTCAGTACTTC. It encodes CATSGAGGRLDIQYF.

V and J are TRBV19 and TRBJ2-2; a possible D gene is TRBD1 (6 bases). CDR3 length: 15 amino acids. Germline loops: CDR1 LNHDA, CDR2 SQIVND (reference sequence). The ends were cut back, 9 bases at V and 4 bases at J, with 18 bases in the middle. The CDR3 region is CASQSQGVVTGELFF. CDR3 sequence (DNA): TGTGCCAGCCAATCACAGGGAGTCGTCACCGGGGAGCTGTTTTTT.

The chain links TRBV4-3 to TRBJ2-2, with TRBD1 identical over 10 bases. Germline V gives CDR1 LGHNA, CDR2 YSLEER. V trimming: 4 bases; J trimming: 6 bases; junction bases outside the gene matches: 5. The CDR3 covers 15 residues. The CDR3 loop is CASSRGTGDAGELFF. The DNA for the CDR3 is TGCGCCAGCAGCCGAGGGACAGGGGACGCCGGGGAGCTGTTTTTT.

The chain is built from TRBV18 and TRBJ2-3; 8 bases fit TRBD2. With V trimmed by 2 bases and J by 0 bases, 7 bases remained unmatched. This CDR3 is built from 17 residues. Germline V gene lookup returns CDR1 KGHSH and CDR2 LQKENI. This CDR3 is CASSPRDPSGSTDTQYF. CDR3 DNA: TGTGCCAGCTCACCAAGAGACCCTAGCGGGAGCACAGATACGCAGTATTTT.

J is TRBJ1-4 and V is TRBV5-5, with D possibly being TRBD1 (5 bases). Trimming left V 2 bases short and J 6 bases short, with 14 bases between. Germline V CDR1 and CDR2: SGHKS, YYEKEE (reference sequence). The CDR3 consists of 15 residues. Written as DNA, the CDR3 is TGTGCCAGCAGCTTCATGGGGAGGGACGATGAAAAACTGTTTTTT. It specifies CASSFMGRDDEKLFF.

The rearrangement joins TRBV7-9 to TRBJ2-3, with TRBD1 matching 10 bases. V lost 4 bases, J lost 1 base, and 5 bases stayed unmatched. This CDR3 is 16 amino acids long. Germline lookup yields CDR1 SEHNR and CDR2 FQNEAQ (reference sequence). CDR3 sequence: CASSSRTGGRTDTQYF. The CDR3 nucleotides read TGTGCCAGCAGCTCGAGGACAGGGGGTCGCACAGATACGCAGTATTTT.

This chain connects TRBV7-2 to TRBJ2-5, with D unclear. The J call may be incorrect, as the DNA end agrees better with TRBJ2-7. The CDR3 sequence is 14 residues long. CDR1 SGHTA and CDR2 FQGNSA come from the germline V gene. CDR3 loop: CASSPFGGNYEQYF. The CDR3 bases are TGTGCCAGCAGCCCATTTGGCGGAAACTACGAGCAGTACTTC.

A word on this clone: Within the sample, other DNA sequences also encode this same CDR3. V usage is TRBV19 and J usage is TRBJ1-4, with 10 nucleotides matching TRBD1. Germline trimming cut 3 bases from V and 8 bases from J; bases unmatched to any gene: 3. This CDR3 is 14 amino acids long. Germline V gene lookup returns CDR1 LNHDA and CDR2 SQIVND (reference sequence). The CDR3 DNA is TGTGCCAGTAGTATCATGGGACAGGGGGAAAAACTGTTTTTT. This sequence encodes CASSIMGQGEKLFF.

The rearrangement uses TRBV9 and TRBJ2-7, with 9 bases that match TRBD1. The V segment lost 7 bases and the J segment 7 bases; nucleotides outside the gene matches: 18. This CDR3 is built from 16 residues. The V gene's germline CDR1 is SGDLS and CDR2 YYNGEE. The CDR3 reads CASPLRGDRERFEQYF. The CDR3 nucleotides are TGTGCCAGCCCCCTTCGCGGGGACAGGGAAAGATTTGAGCAGTACTTC.

This clone was seen once. This chain connects TRBV5-6 to TRBJ1-5; D possibly corresponds to TRBD1 (5 bases). This CDR3 contains 16 residues. Germline-derived CDR1 and CDR2 are SGHDT and YYEEEE. Deletions cut 4 bases from V and 2 bases from J, with 16 bases between. This CDR3 is CASSPGGGGGNQPQHF. DNA for the CDR3: TGTGCCAGCAGCCCCGGGGGTGGAGGGGGCAATCAGCCCCAGCATTTT.